The text below deals with one TCR beta chain. The data are from a study of cytomegalovirus exposure and HLA in healthy donors. The CDR3 is made up of 12 amino acids. With V trimmed by 7 bases and J by 4 bases, 6 bases remained unmatched. Germline V gene sequence: CDR1 SQVTM, CDR2 ANQGSEA. The study ran its PCR with 60 Vbeta and 13 Jbeta primers. Sequencing used immunoSEQ multiplex PCR; TCRdb keeps in-frame clones, though not all of them. The table lists 77,000 or so clones, 75% to 85% of them singletons. The source material was PBMCs. The chain is built from TRBV29-1 and TRBJ2-7, with 8 nucleotides matching TRBD1. This receptor was obtained from a man between 65 and 85 years old in good health and CMV-seropositive. The CDR3, as DNA: TGCAGCGCTGCCCAGGGGGCGTACGAGCAGTACTTC. It yields the protein CSAAQGAYEQYF.